The rows below give T cell receptor beta chains drawn from one sample of a study of blood T cell repertoires in COVID-19. TCRdb's table, derived via immunoSEQ multiplex PCR, lists solely in-frame clones and lacks some. The profile shows approximately 500,000 clones, about 88% of them singletons. Input material: peripheral blood. These receptor sequences come from a man younger than 30 with COVID-19, enrolled during active disease. The CDR3 runs from the conserved cysteine through the conserved F or W. D genes are given only for firm matches. Expanded clones are given a class, and other clones once, few, many or no size at all.

v_gene,j_gene,d_gene,abundance,CDR3aa,CDR3nt
TRBV9,TRBJ2-7,TRBD1,once,CASSAAGTGSYEQYF,TGTGCCAGCAGCGCGGCCGGGACAGGGTCCTACGAGCAGTACTTC
TRBV7-9,TRBJ2-2,.,.,CASSASLGGNTGELFF,TGTGCCAGCAGCGCAAGTCTCGGGGGGAACACCGGGGAGCTGTTTTTT
TRBV7-6,TRBJ2-3,.,.,CASSHGGPDTQYF,TGTGCCAGCAGCCACGGGGGGCCAGATACGCAGTATTTT
TRBV5-1,TRBJ2-1,.,.,CASSLEWGSEQFF,TGCGCCAGCAGCTTGGAATGGGGCTCTGAGCAGTTCTTC
TRBV5-1,TRBJ2-1,.,once,CASSLDRVYNEQFF,TGCGCCAGCAGCTTGGATAGAGTCTACAATGAGCAGTTCTTC
TRBV19,TRBJ1-3,.,.,CASSSGGNTIYF,TGTGCCAGTAGTTCGGGAGGAAACACCATATATTTT
TRBV7-8,TRBJ1-2,.,.,CASSPGRRSNYGYTF,TGTGCCAGCAGCCCAGGGAGGCGATCTAACTATGGCTACACCTTC
TRBV9,TRBJ2-1,.,.,CASSVGRAEDYNEQFF,TGTGCCAGCAGCGTAGGACGAGCGGAAGATTACAATGAGCAGTTCTTC
TRBV30,TRBJ2-2,TRBD2,.,CAWKAIIGTSAGELFF,TGTGCCTGGAAAGCCATCATCGGCACTAGCGCCGGGGAGCTGTTTTTT
TRBV20-1,TRBJ2-4,.,.,CSARDLGIQYF,TGCAGTGCTAGAGATTTGGGCATCCAGTACTTC
TRBV19,TRBJ1-5,.,.,CASSIDHLTTAGNQPQHF,TGTGCCAGTAGTATAGATCATTTGACGACTGCGGGCAATCAGCCCCAGCATTTT
TRBV27,TRBJ2-7,TRBD1,.,CASTKTGYGYEQYF,TGTGCCAGCACAAAGACAGGGTATGGCTACGAGCAGTACTTC
TRBV4-2,TRBJ2-7,TRBD2,.,CASSQEILAGDEQYF,TGTGCCAGCAGCCAAGAGATACTAGCGGGAGACGAGCAGTACTTC
TRBV18,TRBJ2-1,.,.,CASSPRGLGWNEQFF,TGTGCCAGCTCACCACGCGGGCTCGGTTGGAATGAGCAGTTCTTC
TRBV6-5,TRBJ1-5,.,.,CASRSTGTSNQPQHF,TGTGCCAGCAGATCGACGGGAACTAGCAATCAGCCCCAGCATTTT
TRBV14,TRBJ2-5,TRBD2,.,CASSPPVRLAGRETQYF,TGTGCCAGCAGCCCTCCAGTTCGGCTAGCGGGGAGAGAGACCCAGTACTTC
TRBV3-1/TRBV3-2,TRBJ1-2,.,.,CASSQERTGLDGYTF,TGTGCCAGCAGCCAAGAACGCACAGGGTTAGATGGCTACACCTTC
TRBV4-1,TRBJ1-2,.,.,CASRGGATTYGYTF,TGCGCCAGCAGGGGGGGTGCGACCACCTATGGCTACACCTTC
TRBV7-9,TRBJ1-1,.,.,CASSLSLVPREHGAFF,TGTGCCAGCAGCTTAAGTTTGGTCCCCCGGGAACATGGGGCTTTCTTT
TRBV27,TRBJ2-3,TRBD2,.,CASSYTSGSTDTQYF,TGTGCCAGCAGTTACACTAGCGGGAGCACAGATACGCAGTATTTT
TRBV18,TRBJ1-1,.,.,CASSPGGSGTEAFF,TGTGCCAGCTCACCAGGGGGCTCGGGGACTGAAGCTTTCTTT
TRBV12-5,TRBJ2-5,TRBD2,.,CASGLVLAGGVETQYF,TGTGCTAGTGGTTTGGTACTCGCGGGGGGCGTGGAGACCCAGTACTTC